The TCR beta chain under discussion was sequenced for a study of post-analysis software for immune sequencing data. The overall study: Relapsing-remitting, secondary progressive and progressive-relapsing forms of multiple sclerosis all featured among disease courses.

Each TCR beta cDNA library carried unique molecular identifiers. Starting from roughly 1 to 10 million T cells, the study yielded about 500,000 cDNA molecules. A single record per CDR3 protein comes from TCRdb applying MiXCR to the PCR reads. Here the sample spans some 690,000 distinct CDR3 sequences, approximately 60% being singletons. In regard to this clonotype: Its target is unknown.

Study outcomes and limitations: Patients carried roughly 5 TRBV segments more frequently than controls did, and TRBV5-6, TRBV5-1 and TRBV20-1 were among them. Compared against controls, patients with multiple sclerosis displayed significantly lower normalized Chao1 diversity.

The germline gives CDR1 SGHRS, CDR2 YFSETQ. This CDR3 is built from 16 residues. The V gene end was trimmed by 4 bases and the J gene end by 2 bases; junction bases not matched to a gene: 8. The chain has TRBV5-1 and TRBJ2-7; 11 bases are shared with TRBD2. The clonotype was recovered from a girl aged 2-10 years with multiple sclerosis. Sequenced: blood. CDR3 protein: CASSHPSTSGAYEQYF. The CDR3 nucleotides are TGCGCCAGCAGCCACCCGTCGACTAGCGGGGCCTACGAGCAGTACTTC.